The 31 T cell receptor beta chains in this list originate from one sample, sequenced in a study of a mutant IDH1 vaccine in newly diagnosed glioma. TCRdb's copy holds only in-frame clones and misses some; the assay was immunoSEQ multiplex PCR. Of around 54,000 clones detected, around 86% appear once; the ten largest clones hold 1.1% to 1.5%. These receptors are not linked to any known antigen. Time point specified: week 23, last vaccination. Each vaccine dose was 300 ug of mutant IDH1 20-mer peptide, with topical imiquimod. Sequencing used PBMCs, obtained from a glioma patient whose treatment included an IDH1 peptide vaccine. The receptor set was obtained from a man in his forties or fifties with glioma.

The chain combines TRBV4-2 with TRBJ2-5; 7 bases agree with TRBD1. V was clipped by 1 base and J by 1 base; unmatched bases: 9. Germline V lookup: CDR1 LGHNA, CDR2 YNFKEQ. CDR3 length equals 17 residues. The CDR3 reads CASSQGARTGVQETQYF. Written as DNA, the CDR3 is TGTGCCAGCAGCCAAGGTGCCCGGACAGGAGTCCAAGAGACCCAGTACTTC.

The CDR3 DNA follows: TGTGCCATCAGTGAGGGGGTGGGAGCCTCAGATACGCAGTATTTT. Amino acids: CAISEGVGASDTQYF. The chain couples TRBV10-3 to TRBJ2-3; possibly TRBD2 for D (5 bases). CDR1 ENHRY and CDR2 SYGVKD come from the germline V gene. The CDR3 contains 15 residues. V dropped 2 bases and J dropped 4 bases, with 13 bases sitting between them.

J is TRBJ1-2 and V is TRBV27; D gene ambiguous. The germline V gene encodes CDR1 MNHEY and CDR2 SMNVEV (reference sequence). The CDR3 covers 13 residues. With 0 bases removed from V and 2 bases from J, the gap between germline ends came to 4 bases. CDR3 coding DNA: TGTGCCAGCAGTTTATCAGCGAACTATGGCTACACCTTC. This sequence encodes CASSLSANYGYTF.

The chain joins TRBV15 to TRBJ1-4; a possible D gene is TRBD1 (5 bases). The CDR3 sequence is 14 residues long. V lost 9 bases, J lost 8 bases, and 19 bases lay in between. Germline-derived CDR1 and CDR2 are LNHNV and YYDKDF (reference sequence). As DNA, the CDR3 is TGTGCCACTGGCGCGATGGGGGGAAGGGAAAAACTGTTTTTT. Its translation is CATGAMGGREKLFF.

The chain is built from TRBV4-1 and TRBJ2-7; D remains ambiguous. Looked up from germline, CDR1 is MGHRA and CDR2 is YSYEKL. The V gene lost 3 bases and the J gene lost 0 bases, with 6 bases spanning the gap. The CDR3 length is 13 residues. CDR3 nucleotides: TGCGCCAGCAGCCACATGAGCTCCTACGAGCAGTACTTC. Its translation is CASSHMSSYEQYF.

This clone appeared a single time. The CDR3 DNA sequence: TGTGCCAGCAGTTGGGGTTCCTCCTACGAGCAGTACTTC. Translated: CASSWGSSYEQYF. The V gene is TRBV27, the J gene TRBJ2-7; D is ambiguous. The CDR3 spans 13 residues. Germline CDR1 and CDR2: MNHEY and SMNVEV (reference sequence). Trimming took off 4 bases at V and 0 bases at J, with 7 bases between the two ends.

J is TRBJ1-2 and V is TRBV6-5; TRBD1 aligns across 8 bases. The V gene's germline CDR1 is MNHEY and CDR2 SVGAGI. CDR3 size: 14 residues. V was pared by 0 bases and J by 3 bases, with 0 bases of the junction left unmatched. The DNA for the CDR3 is TGTGCCAGCAGTTACTCGACAGGGGACTATGGCTACACCTTC. It specifies CASSYSTGDYGYTF.

The V call is TRBV19, the J call TRBJ2-1; TRBD1 might be the D (5 bases). The CDR3 consists of 18 residues. V was shortened by 2 bases and J by 0 bases, with 17 bases between the two germline ends. Germline V gene lookup returns CDR1 LNHDA and CDR2 SQIVND (reference sequence). In DNA form, the CDR3 reads TGTGCCAGTAGTATAAGGCAGGGTACCCCCAGCTCCTACAATGAGCAGTTCTTC. It encodes CASSIRQGTPSSYNEQFF.

The chain is built from TRBV6-5 and TRBJ2-1; 9 nucleotides line up with TRBD2. This CDR3 spans 13 amino acids. Unmatched junction bases numbered 8, after V lost 8 bases and J lost 9 bases. CDR1 is MNHEY and CDR2 is SVGAGI in the germline V gene. CDR3 region: CASRWTSESEQFF. In DNA, the CDR3 is TGTGCCAGCCGGTGGACTAGCGAATCTGAGCAGTTCTTC.

V usage is TRBV6-5 and J usage is TRBJ1-2; 7 bases are shared with TRBD1. Germline V gene data show CDR1 as MNHEY and CDR2 as SVGAGI. J was trimmed by 4 bases and V by 6 bases; bases with no gene match: 8. The CDR3 spans 14 residues. The chain's CDR3 is CASRPDRAAYGYTF. For the CDR3, the DNA is TGTGCCAGCAGACCTGACAGGGCGGCCTATGGCTACACCTTC.

This rearrangement joins TRBV7-9 to TRBJ1-1, with D possibly TRBD1 on 5 matching bases. The CDR3 totals 14 residues. Looked up from germline, CDR1 is SEHNR and CDR2 is FQNEAQ (reference sequence). Between the trimmed V and J ends, which lost 5 bases and 1 base, there was a span of 11 bases. The CDR3 reads CASSKGTENTEAFF. CDR3 bases: TGTGCCAGCAGCAAAGGGACGGAGAACACTGAAGCTTTCTTT. The variable domain in full, with the rest retrieved from reference TRBV7-9 and TRBJ1-1, is DTGVSQNPRHKITKRGQNVTFRCDPISEHNRLYWYRQTLGQGPEFLTYFQNEAQLEKSRLLSDRFSAERPKGSFSTLEIQRTEQGDSAMYLCASSKGTENTEAFFGQGTRLTVV.

The chain has TRBV5-1 and TRBJ2-5; TRBD2 matches at 8 bases. There are 14 residues in the CDR3. J gave up 1 base and V 3 bases, and 2 bases lay outside the gene matches. Germline V gene data show CDR1 as SGHRS and CDR2 as YFSETQ. CDR3 nucleotides: TGCGCCAGCAGCTCCGGACTAGCCCAAGAGACCCAGTACTTC. Its protein product is CASSSGLAQETQYF.

The gene calls are TRBV7-2 and TRBJ1-1; 7 bases are shared with TRBD1. This CDR3 spans 15 amino acids. CDR1 SGHTA and CDR2 FQGNSA come from the germline V gene. Trimming took 5 bases from V and 2 from J; bases not matched to a gene: 8. In DNA, the CDR3 is TGTGCCAGCAGCGCAGGACAGGCGATCAACACTGAAGCTTTCTTT. Its protein is CASSAGQAINTEAFF.

The V and J genes are TRBV19 and TRBJ2-1, with TRBD2 matching 11 bases. V was pared by 3 bases and J by 4 bases, with 2 bases of the junction left unmatched. Germline V CDR1 and CDR2: LNHDA, SQIVND (reference sequence). There are 15 residues in the CDR3. CDR3 DNA: TGTGCCAGTAGTATGGGACTAGCGGAGTACAATGAGCAGTTCTTC. Its protein product is CASSMGLAEYNEQFF.

A few counts support this clone. The genes are TRBV15 and TRBJ1-5; TRBD1 agrees at 7 bases. The CDR3 contains 17 residues. Germline CDR1 is LNHNV and CDR2 is YYDKDF (reference sequence). V lost 1 base and J lost 6; bases outside the gene matches: 12. CDR3 amino acids: CATSRVVGTATRQPQHF. The CDR3 DNA reads TGTGCCACCAGCAGAGTGGTCGGGACAGCAACTCGTCAGCCCCAGCATTTT.

This clone came up once. The V gene is TRBV29-1, the J gene TRBJ2-1; D is perhaps TRBD1 (6 bases). This CDR3 comprises 12 residues. V lost 5 bases to trimming and J lost 4 bases, with 9 bases between them. The V gene's germline CDR1 is SQVTM and CDR2 ANQGSEA. CDR3 loop: CSVTQGYNEQFF. DNA for the CDR3: TGCAGCGTTACCCAGGGGTACAATGAGCAGTTCTTC.

This sequence joins TRBV28 and TRBJ1-4, with 7 nucleotides matching TRBD1. Germline assignment: CDR1 MDHEN and CDR2 SYDVKM. The length of the CDR3 is 14 residues. V lost 10 bases, J lost 6 bases, and 11 bases stayed unmatched. CDR3 in DNA: TGTGCCACAACCCGAGGGGGCAGGGATGAAAAACTGTTTTTT. This sequence encodes CATTRGGRDEKLFF.

This clone was seen only once. The J gene is TRBJ2-3, the V gene TRBV7-8; TRBD2 aligns across 9 bases. Looked up from germline, CDR1 is SGHVS and CDR2 is FQNEAQ. Trimming at V came to 5 bases and at J to 0 bases, leaving 3 bases not matched to a gene. The CDR3 runs to 15 residues. This CDR3 reads CASSRTSGSTDTQYF. The CDR3, as DNA: TGTGCCAGCAGCCGCACTAGCGGGAGCACAGATACGCAGTATTTT.

The DNA of the CDR3 is TGCGCCAGCGACAACGGGGTCCACGAGCAGTACTTC. It codes for CASDNGVHEQYF. V gene TRBV23-1 combines with J gene TRBJ2-7; D is perhaps TRBD2 (5 bases). TRBV23-1 is placed among ORFs of uncertain function. V was trimmed by 8 bases and J by 5 bases, leaving 13 bases between them. CDR3 length: 12 residues.

V usage is TRBV28 and J usage is TRBJ2-2; 14 bases match TRBD2. From germline, CDR1 is MDHEN and CDR2 SYDVKM. The CDR3 has 15 residues. The CDR3 coding sequence is TGTGCTGGACTAGCGGGAGGCCGGGGGACCGGGGAGCTGTTTTTT. Encoded protein: CAGLAGGRGTGELFF. Variable domain in full (rest from reference TRBV28 and TRBJ2-2): DVKVTQSSRYLVKRTGEKVFLECVQDMDHENMFWYRQDPGLGLRLIYFSYDVKMKEKGDIPEGYSVSREKKERFSLILESASTNQTSMYLCAGLAGGRGTGELFFGEGSRLTVL.

The V call is TRBV6-5, the J call TRBJ2-7, with D uncertain. Trimming took 4 bases from V and 4 from J, leaving 8 bases between them. CDR1 is MNHEY, CDR2 SVGAGI, per germline. This CDR3 has 12 residues. Here the CDR3 reads CASSSELYEQYF. CDR3 DNA: TGTGCCAGCAGTTCAGAGTTATACGAGCAGTACTTC.

The rearrangement links TRBV6-6 to TRBJ1-2; D might be TRBD1 (5 bases). V shed 0 bases and J shed 6 bases, with 11 bases lying between them. From germline, CDR1 is MNHNY and CDR2 SVGAGI (reference sequence). The CDR3 is 14 residues long. The CDR3 protein is CASSYSGRVNGYTF. In nucleotides, the CDR3 is TGTGCCAGCAGTTACTCGGGCAGGGTGAATGGCTACACCTTC.

V gene TRBV19 combines with J gene TRBJ1-5, with D unresolved. The length of the CDR3 is 15 residues. Trimming took off 1 base at V and 7 bases at J, with 14 bases between the two ends. Germline V CDR1 and CDR2: LNHDA, SQIVND (reference sequence). The CDR3 DNA is TGTGCCAGTAGTATAGGGCGGGCATCGGGACAGCCCCAGCATTTT. It codes for CASSIGRASGQPQHF. The full variable domain, in which reference TRBV19 and TRBJ1-5 provide the parts outside the CDR3, is DGGITQSPKYLFRKEGQNVTLSCEQNLNHDAMYWYRQDPGQGLRLIYYSQIVNDFQKGDIAEGYSVSREKKESFPLTVTSAQKNPTAFYLCASSIGRASGQPQHFGDGTRLSIL.

The gene calls are TRBV6-1 and TRBJ2-5, with TRBD1 identical over 8 bases. J was trimmed by 5 bases and V by 0 bases; bases with no gene match: 14. Germline lookup yields CDR1 MNHNS and CDR2 SASEGT. The CDR3 has 18 amino acids. CDR3 bases: TGTGCCAGCAGTGAAGCGCTTATCGGCAGGGGGCGCGGTGAGACCCAGTACTTC. It is translated as CASSEALIGRGRGETQYF.

V and J are TRBV1 and TRBJ2-7; TRBD1 is taken as the D call from the table, unchecked against the DNA. TRBV1 is reported as a pseudogene. The CDR3 sequence is 14 residues long. This CDR3 is CTSSQADRPGEQYF. The CDR3, as DNA: TGCACCAGCAGCCAAGCAGACAGGCCGGGCGAGCAGTACTTC.

This chain joins TRBV18 and TRBJ2-3; 9 bases are shared with TRBD2. This CDR3 region has 13 residues. Germline CDR1 KGHSH, CDR2 LQKENI. V was pared by 4 bases and J by 6 bases, with 2 bases of the junction left unmatched. Written as DNA, the CDR3 is TGTGCCAGCTCACGCACTAGCGGGGATACGCAGTATTTT. This sequence encodes CASSRTSGDTQYF. Filled out from reference TRBV18 and TRBJ2-3, the complete variable domain reads NAGVMQNPRHLVRRRGQEARLRCSPMKGHSHVYWYRQLPEEGLKFMVYLQKENIIDESGMPKERFSAEFPKEGPSILRIQQVVRGDSAAYFCASSRTSGDTQYFGPGTRLTVL.

V is TRBV5-4 and J is TRBJ2-7, with 9 bases aligning to TRBD1. The CDR3 is made up of 12 amino acids. CDR1 and CDR2 (germline): SGHNT, YYREEE (reference sequence). Trimming cost V 5 bases and J 6 bases; bases outside gene matches: 3. The CDR3 loop is CASRTQGAEQYF. CDR3 DNA: TGTGCCAGCAGGACACAGGGGGCCGAGCAGTACTTC. The variable domain in full, completed from reference TRBV5-4 and TRBJ2-7, reads ETGVTQSPTHLIKTRGQQVTLRCSSQSGHNTVSWYQQALGQGPQFIFQYYREEENGRGNFPPRFSGLQFPNYSSELNVNALELDDSALYLCASRTQGAEQYFGPGTRLTVT.

The chain uses TRBV4-1 and TRBJ2-1, with 7 bases aligning to TRBD1. Germline trimming cut 4 bases from V and 4 bases from J; bases unmatched to any gene: 1. There are 13 residues in the CDR3. The V gene's germline CDR1 is MGHRA and CDR2 YSYEKL. CDR3 in amino acids: CASSLGQYNEQFF. Here the CDR3 DNA reads TGCGCCAGCAGCCTGGGACAGTACAATGAGCAGTTCTTC.

This clone appeared a single time. V usage is TRBV7-9 and J usage is TRBJ2-7, with D possibly being TRBD1 or TRBD2 (6 bases each). CDR3 size: 12 residues. Per germline, CDR1 SEHNR and CDR2 FQNEAQ (reference sequence). Trimming pared 3 bases from V and 7 bases from J, leaving 10 bases between. The CDR3 bases are TGTGCCAGCAGCTTTAGAGGGGGGGAGCAGTACTTC. Its translation is CASSFRGGEQYF.

A single count supports this clone. V gene TRBV5-1 combines with J gene TRBJ2-7, with 11 nucleotides matching TRBD2. The CDR3 length is 15 residues. V shed 5 bases, J shed 5 bases, and the junction held 9 bases outside the gene matches. The germline CDR1 and CDR2 sequences are SGHRS and YFSETQ. The CDR3 DNA reads as TGCGCCAGCAGGCCGGAACTAGCGGGAGAAGACGAGCAGTACTTC. It yields the protein CASRPELAGEDEQYF.

The chain joins TRBV10-2 to TRBJ2-7; D is perhaps TRBD1 (6 bases). CDR3 length: 13 residues. V was shortened by 6 bases and J by 4 bases, with 13 bases between the two germline ends. Germline V lookup: CDR1 WSHSY, CDR2 SAAADI. The CDR3 DNA is TGCGCCAGCAGCCAAGGGGGATTTTACGAGCAGTACTTC. Translated, it gives CASSQGGFYEQYF.